This T cell receptor beta chain is drawn from a study of CD8 T cells in ankylosing spondylitis. Study-wide findings and caveats: Relatively rare in peripheral blood, disease-linked clones were also CD8+. Within ankylosing spondylitis blood, a TCR beta motif made up of under 10 highly homologous variants appeared to be characteristic. The authors reported significant enrichment of disease-linked clones in matched ankylosing spondylitis synovial fluid.

It was by quantitative 5'-RACE with molecular barcodes that TCR beta libraries were made. TCRdb re-analysed the 5' RACE reads in MiXCR, keeping a single row per CDR3 protein. The sample shows 150,000 or so distinct CDR3 sequences, roughly 10% of them seen only once. In its sample, this clonotype was seen a few times. Its antigen is undetermined. What was sequenced was blood, either unsorted or a sorted T cell fraction (not recorded which). The clonotype originates from a female donor with ankylosing spondylitis or in good health (not recorded which).

The CDR3 loop is CAWGVAGVMAGELFF. The CDR3 DNA reads as TGTGCCTGGGGGGTAGCGGGAGTAATGGCCGGGGAGCTGTTTTTT. The chain couples TRBV30 to TRBJ2-2, with TRBD2 matching over 9 bases. V dropped 5 bases and J dropped 6; count of bases not matched to a gene: 10. The CDR3 has 15 residues. Germline V gene sequence: CDR1 GTSNPN, CDR2 SVGIG (reference sequence). Full variable domain (rest looked up from reference TRBV30 and TRBJ2-2): SQTIHQWPATLVQPVGSPLSLECTVEGTSNPNLYWYRQAAGRGLQLLFYSVGIGQISSEVPQNLSASRPQDRQFILSSKKLLLSDSGFYLCAWGVAGVMAGELFFGEGSRLTVL.